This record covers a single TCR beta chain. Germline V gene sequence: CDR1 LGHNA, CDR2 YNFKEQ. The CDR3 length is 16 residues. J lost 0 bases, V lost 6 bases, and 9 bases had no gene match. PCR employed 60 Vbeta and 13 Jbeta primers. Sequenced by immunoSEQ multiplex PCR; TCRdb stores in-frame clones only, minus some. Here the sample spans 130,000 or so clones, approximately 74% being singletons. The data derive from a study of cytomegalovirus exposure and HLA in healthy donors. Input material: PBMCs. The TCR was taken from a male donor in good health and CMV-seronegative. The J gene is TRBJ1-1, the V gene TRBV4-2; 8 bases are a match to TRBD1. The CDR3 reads CASRAGTGGLNTEAFF. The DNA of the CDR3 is TGTGCCAGCAGGGCCGGTACAGGGGGGCTGAACACTGAAGCTTTCTTT.